The next 18 T cell receptor beta chains were all read from a single sample in a study of early T cells in non-severe SARS-CoV-2 infection. TCRdb analysed the 5' RACE reads with MiXCR anew, one entry per CDR3 protein. Here the sample spans 64,000 or so distinct CDR3 sequences, about 11% being singletons. The starting material was whole blood, obtained at baseline. These receptors were taken from an adult who was a healthcare worker with PCR-confirmed SARS-CoV-2 infection or an uninfected control (not recorded which).

The rearrangement links TRBV20-1 to TRBJ2-1, with 8 bases fitting TRBD2. After removal of 1 base from V and 4 bases from J, the junction contained 6 bases not matched to a gene. The CDR3 totals 15 residues. CDR1 DFQATT and CDR2 SNEGSKA come from the germline V gene (reference sequence). The CDR3 nucleotides read TGCAGTGCTAGAGCCCAAGCGGGGGCGTACAATGAGCAGTTCTTC. Its protein product is CSARAQAGAYNEQFF.

This clonotype was observed many times. This chain joins TRBV6-9 and TRBJ2-3, with D unresolved. The CDR3 spans 13 residues. V lost 6 bases and J 4 bases, leaving 11 bases between the germline ends. In germline, CDR1 is MNHGY, CDR2 SVAAGI. The CDR3 spells CASSQPLADTQYF. CDR3 sequence (DNA): TGTGCCAGCAGCCAACCTCTGGCAGATACGCAGTATTTT.

V usage is TRBV2 and J usage is TRBJ2-7; maybe TRBD1 (6 bases). The germline V gene encodes CDR1 SNHLY and CDR2 FYNNEI. The CDR3 extends over 14 amino acids. Trimming took off 2 bases at V and 0 bases at J, with 8 bases between the two ends. The CDR3 nucleotides read TGTGCCAGCAGTGAAAGGACAGTCTCCTACGAGCAGTACTTC. Its translation: CASSERTVSYEQYF.

This clonotype was recorded once. The chain couples TRBV2 to TRBJ2-1; D ambiguous. Trimming took 7 bases from V and 6 from J, leaving 7 bases between them. CDR1 and CDR2 (germline): SNHLY, FYNNEI. The CDR3 is made up of 11 amino acids. CDR3 protein: CASMVFNEQFF. In DNA form, the CDR3 reads TGTGCCAGCATGGTGTTCAATGAGCAGTTCTTC. Based on the CDR3 plus reference TRBV2 and TRBJ2-1, the full variable domain is EPEVTQTPSHQVTQMGQEVILRCVPISNHLYFYWYRQILGQKVEFLVSFYNNEISEKSEIFDDQFSVERPDGSNFTLKIRSTKLEDSAMYFCASMVFNEQFFGPGTRLTVL.

The chain carries TRBV6-2 or TRBV6-3 and TRBJ1-1; a weak D match, TRBD1 (6 bases). Germline CDR1 and CDR2: MNHEY and SVGEGT. The CDR3 contains 15 residues. The V end lost 6 bases, the J end lost 3 bases, and 17 bases lay between the germline ends. The CDR3 DNA is TGTGCCAGCAGCACACCCAGGGGACCGTACACTGAAGCTTTCTTT. It translates to CASSTPRGPYTEAFF.

The genes are TRBV5-1 and TRBJ1-6, with 8 positions matching TRBD1. V lost 4 bases, J lost 7 bases, and 7 bases stayed unmatched. Germline CDR1 reads SGHRS; CDR2 reads YFSETQ. CDR3 length: 15 residues. The CDR3: CASSGGQGVNSPLHF. The CDR3 DNA is TGCGCCAGCAGCGGCGGACAGGGAGTAAATTCACCCCTCCACTTT. The variable domain in full, with the rest retrieved from reference TRBV5-1 and TRBJ1-6, is KAGVTQTPRYLIKTRGQQVTLSCSPISGHRSVSWYQQTPGQGLQFLFEYFSETQRNKGNFPGRFSGRQFSNSRSEMNVSTLELGDSALYLCASSGGQGVNSPLHFGNGTRLTVT.

The chain carries TRBV19 and TRBJ2-1; 7 bases align to TRBD1. Germline V gene sequence: CDR1 LNHDA, CDR2 SQIVND (reference sequence). The V and J ends lost 7 bases and 9 bases, in that order; junction bases with no gene match: 9. This CDR3 has 13 residues. The CDR3, as DNA: TGTGCCAGTAATCCCACAGGGGTGGGTGAGCAGTTCTTC. Protein sequence: CASNPTGVGEQFF.

The chain combines TRBV28 with TRBJ2-7, with 11 bases matching TRBD1. J gave up 5 bases and V 6 bases, and 12 bases lay outside the gene matches. The CDR3 has 16 residues. Germline V gives CDR1 MDHEN, CDR2 SYDVKM. CDR3 amino acids: CASSPHRGTGGNEQYF. The CDR3 DNA reads TGTGCCAGCAGCCCCCATAGAGGGACAGGGGGAAACGAGCAGTACTTC.

This clonotype was counted at least ten times. The chain joins TRBV4-1 to TRBJ2-1; 9 bases match TRBD1. The CDR3 length is 16 residues. The J segment lost 8 bases and the V segment lost 4 bases, leaving 12 bases of the junction unmatched. The V gene's germline CDR1 is MGHRA and CDR2 YSYEKL. The CDR3 DNA sequence: TGCGCCAGCAGCCGAGAGACCGGGACAGGGTCTGATGAGCAGTTCTTC. This sequence encodes CASSRETGTGSDEQFF.

The V gene is TRBV30, the J gene TRBJ2-2; TRBD1 matches at 9 bases. After removal of 2 bases from V and 3 bases from J, the junction contained 4 bases not matched to a gene. Germline CDR1 GTSNPN, CDR2 SVGIG (reference sequence). This CDR3 is 15 amino acids long. The CDR3 is CAWSPRDRDTGELFF. The CDR3 DNA follows: TGTGCCTGGAGTCCCCGGGACAGGGACACCGGGGAGCTGTTTTTT.

The rearrangement joins TRBV2 to TRBJ2-1; 8 nucleotides agree with TRBD2. Germline CDR1 reads SNHLY; CDR2 reads FYNNEI. V lost 10 bases to trimming and J lost 6 bases; unmatched junction nucleotides: 8. CDR3 size: 13 residues. CDR3 residues: CATSGGLGNEQFF. The CDR3 DNA sequence: TGTGCCACCAGCGGGGGCCTAGGCAATGAGCAGTTCTTC.

The chain uses TRBV27 and TRBJ2-5; D unclear. The germline gives CDR1 MNHEY, CDR2 SMNVEV (reference sequence). Trimming removed 4 bases at V and 5 bases at J, with 11 bases between. The CDR3 runs to 13 residues. The CDR3 is CASSSAPWETQYF. CDR3 nucleotides: TGTGCCAGCAGTTCGGCCCCCTGGGAGACCCAGTACTTC.

This clonotype was seen repeatedly, ten times or more. This sequence joins TRBV12-3 or TRBV12-4 and TRBJ1-1; TRBD1 might be the D (5 bases). The CDR3 is made up of 13 amino acids. Trimming pared 2 bases from V and 7 bases from J, leaving 11 bases between. The CDR3 is CASSLTIGDEAFF. The CDR3 DNA reads TGTGCCAGCAGTTTAACGATAGGGGATGAAGCTTTCTTT.

The V and J genes are TRBV29-1 and TRBJ1-1; possible D gene TRBD1, 6 bases. From germline, CDR1 is SQVTM and CDR2 ANQGSEA. Trimming removed 6 bases at V and 11 bases at J, with 16 bases between. The CDR3 extends over 11 amino acids. DNA of the CDR3: TGCAGCGTACGGGACACCTCCCAGGCTTTCTTT. Residues: CSVRDTSQAFF.

The chain links TRBV20-1 to TRBJ2-7; either TRBD1 or TRBD2 may supply D (7 bases each). Trimming removed 7 bases at V and 5 bases at J, with 24 bases between. Germline assignment: CDR1 DFQATT and CDR2 SNEGSKA (reference sequence). The CDR3 runs to 15 residues. The CDR3 spells CSVSGPPRGGDEQYF. The CDR3, as DNA: TGCAGTGTCTCCGGTCCTCCCAGGGGGGGCGACGAGCAGTACTTC.

The gene calls are TRBV5-4 and TRBJ2-7; no reliable D call. The CDR3 length is 15 residues. V was trimmed by 5 bases and J by 6 bases, leaving 21 bases between them. Germline-derived CDR1 and CDR2 are SGHNT and YYREEE (reference sequence). The chain's CDR3 is CASRLTGKGLFEQYF. Here the CDR3 DNA reads TGTGCCAGCAGACTCACTGGTAAAGGATTGTTCGAGCAGTACTTC.

This chain joins TRBV7-2 and TRBJ2-1; 10 bases match TRBD2. V lost 2 bases, J lost 10 bases, and 8 bases stayed unmatched. This CDR3 has 15 residues. Germline CDR1 is SGHTA and CDR2 is FQGNSA. CDR3 bases: TGTGCCAGCAGCTTACAGCGGGGGGGCCTAGGAGAGCAGTTCTTC. It codes for CASSLQRGGLGEQFF.

Of note for this clonotype: Sequence at one end of the junction differs from germline and may be a read error. The V gene is TRBV20-1, the J gene TRBJ1-2; D may be TRBD1 (5 bases). Germline CDR1 reads DFQATT; CDR2 reads SNEGSKA (reference sequence). CDR3 length equals 15 residues. For the CDR3, the DNA is TGCAGTACTAGAGCCGGGGACGCGGGGAAACATGGCTACACCTTC. Translated, it gives CSTRAGDAGKHGYTF.